This TCR beta chain was found in a study of beta chain features in type 1 diabetes. General study points: Shorter TCRB CDR3s, moderately but significantly so, marked every one of the four CD4+ subsets in Type 1 diabetes patients. Across patients, naive, central memory and Treg TCRB repertoires exhibited apparently greater similarity than was observed across healthy donors. There were fewer insertions and more deletions at the VDJ junctions of type 1 diabetes patients.

The collection from each donor was one heparinised blood draw averaging around 120 mL. Isolation of CD4+ naive, central memory, regulatory and stem cell-like memory cells was achieved by sorting via CD45RO/CCR7/CD25/CD127/CD95/CD27. About this clone itself: The antigen remains unidentified.

The isolated RNA, all of it, was reverse transcribed, so expressed TCRB transcripts were what got sequenced. The data were produced by immunoSEQ multiplex PCR, yet TCRdb's version contains in-frame clones alone and is incomplete. In the table there are roughly 340,000 clones, over 9.5% of which are singletons. This CDR3 spans 17 amino acids. V was clipped by 0 bases and J by 2 bases, with 15 bases between them. The germline V gene has CDR1 SGHDN and CDR2 FVKESK. This chain joins TRBV14 and TRBJ2-3, with D perhaps TRBD2 (5 bases). The receptor was isolated from a woman between 18 and 29 years old with type 1 diabetes. The sequenced material came from naive CD4+ T cells from blood. Here the CDR3 DNA reads TGTGCCAGCAGCCAAGAATACGGGGTCGACTTCACAGATACGCAGTATTTT. It encodes CASSQEYGVDFTDTQYF.